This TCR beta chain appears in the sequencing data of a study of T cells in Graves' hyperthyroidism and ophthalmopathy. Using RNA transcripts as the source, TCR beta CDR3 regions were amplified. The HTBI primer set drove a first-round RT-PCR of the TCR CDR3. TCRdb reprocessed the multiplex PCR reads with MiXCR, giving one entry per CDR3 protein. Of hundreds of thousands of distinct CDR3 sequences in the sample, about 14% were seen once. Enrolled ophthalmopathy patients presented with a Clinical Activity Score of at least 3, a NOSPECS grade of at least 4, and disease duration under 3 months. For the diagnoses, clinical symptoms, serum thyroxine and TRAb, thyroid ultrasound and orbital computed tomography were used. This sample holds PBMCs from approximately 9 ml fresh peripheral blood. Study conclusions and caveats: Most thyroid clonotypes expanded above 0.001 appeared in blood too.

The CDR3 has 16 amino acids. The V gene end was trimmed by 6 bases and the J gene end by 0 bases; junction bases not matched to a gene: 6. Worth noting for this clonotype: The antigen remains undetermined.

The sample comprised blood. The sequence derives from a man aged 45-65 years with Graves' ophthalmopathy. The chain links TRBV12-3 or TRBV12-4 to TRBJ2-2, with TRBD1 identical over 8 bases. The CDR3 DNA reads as TGTGCCAGCAGATTAAGACAGGGGACGAACACCGGGGAGCTGTTTTTT. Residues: CASRLRQGTNTGELFF.